Given below is one T cell receptor beta chain in context. These data originate in a study of PD-L1 blockade in urothelial cancer. Study at large: Blood samples contained a median around 140,000 T cells.

Assay: immunoSEQ multiplex PCR; the TCRdb copy retains only in-frame clones and omits some. The sample consists of 15,000 to 20,000 clones, over 75% of them appearing once. Time point given: peripheral blood 6 weeks after treatment start. Locally advanced or metastatic urothelial carcinoma was diagnosed in the patients. V lost 3 bases and J lost 5; bases outside the gene matches: 14. The CDR3 contains 16 residues. Per germline, CDR1 SGHRS and CDR2 YFSETQ. The TCR sequence derives from a man in his fifties with urothelial cancer. The V and J genes are TRBV5-1 and TRBJ2-7; 7 bases are a match to TRBD1. The sample here was PBMCs, taken around atezolizumab (anti-PD-L1) treatment. The CDR3: CASSSADRVKLDEQYF. CDR3 sequence (DNA): TGCGCCAGCAGCTCGGCTGACAGGGTAAAACTGGACGAGCAGTACTTC.